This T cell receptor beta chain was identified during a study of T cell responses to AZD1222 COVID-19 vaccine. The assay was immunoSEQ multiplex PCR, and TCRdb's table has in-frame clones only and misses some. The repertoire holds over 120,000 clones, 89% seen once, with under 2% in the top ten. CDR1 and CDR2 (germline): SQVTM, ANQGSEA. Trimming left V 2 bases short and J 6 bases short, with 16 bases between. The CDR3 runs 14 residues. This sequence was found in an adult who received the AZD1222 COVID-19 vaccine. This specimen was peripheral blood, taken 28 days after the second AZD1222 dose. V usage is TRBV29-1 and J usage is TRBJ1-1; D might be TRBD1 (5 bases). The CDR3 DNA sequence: TGCAGCGTTGAAACCAGGGTAGCGGTTGCTGAAGCTTTCTTT. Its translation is CSVETRVAVAEAFF.